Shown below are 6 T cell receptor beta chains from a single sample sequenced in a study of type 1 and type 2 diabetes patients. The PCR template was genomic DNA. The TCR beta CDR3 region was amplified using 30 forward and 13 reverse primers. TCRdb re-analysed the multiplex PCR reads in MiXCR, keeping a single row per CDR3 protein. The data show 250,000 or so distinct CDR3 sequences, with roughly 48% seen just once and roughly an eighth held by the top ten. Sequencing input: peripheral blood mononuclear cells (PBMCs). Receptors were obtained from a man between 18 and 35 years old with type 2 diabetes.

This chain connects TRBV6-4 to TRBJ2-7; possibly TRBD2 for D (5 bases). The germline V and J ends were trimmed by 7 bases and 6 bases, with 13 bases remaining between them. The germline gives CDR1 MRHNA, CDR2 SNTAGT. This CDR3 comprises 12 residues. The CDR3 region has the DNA TGTGCCAGCACCAGATCGGGGAGCGAGCAGTACTTC. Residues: CASTRSGSEQYF.

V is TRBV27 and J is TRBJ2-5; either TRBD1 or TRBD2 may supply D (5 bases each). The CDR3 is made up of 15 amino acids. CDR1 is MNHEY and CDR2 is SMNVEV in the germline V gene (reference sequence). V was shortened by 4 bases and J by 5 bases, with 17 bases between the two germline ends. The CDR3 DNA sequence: TGTGCCAGCAGTTCCCGGGGCAGGCTGCGGGAGACCCAGTACTTC. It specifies CASSSRGRLRETQYF.

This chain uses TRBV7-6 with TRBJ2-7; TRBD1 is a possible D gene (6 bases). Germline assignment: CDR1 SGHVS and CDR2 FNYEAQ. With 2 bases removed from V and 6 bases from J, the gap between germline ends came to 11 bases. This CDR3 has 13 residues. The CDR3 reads CASSLMSGAEQYF. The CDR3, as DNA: TGTGCCAGCAGCTTAATGTCAGGGGCCGAGCAGTACTTC.

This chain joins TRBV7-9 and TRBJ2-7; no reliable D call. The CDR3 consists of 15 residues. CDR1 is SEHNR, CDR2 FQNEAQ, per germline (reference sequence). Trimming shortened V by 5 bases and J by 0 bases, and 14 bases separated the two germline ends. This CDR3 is CASSDGSQSSYEQYF. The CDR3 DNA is TGTGCCAGCAGCGACGGTAGTCAGAGCTCCTACGAGCAGTACTTC.

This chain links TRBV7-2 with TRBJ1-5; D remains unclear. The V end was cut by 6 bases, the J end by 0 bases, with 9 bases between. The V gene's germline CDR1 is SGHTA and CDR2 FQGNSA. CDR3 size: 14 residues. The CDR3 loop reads CASSEADSNQPQHF. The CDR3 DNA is TGTGCCAGCAGTGAGGCGGATAGCAATCAGCCCCAGCATTTT.

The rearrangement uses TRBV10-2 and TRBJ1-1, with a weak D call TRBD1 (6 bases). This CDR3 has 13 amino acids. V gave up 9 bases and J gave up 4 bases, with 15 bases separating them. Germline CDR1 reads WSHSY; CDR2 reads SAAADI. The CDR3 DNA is TGCGCCAGTGATGGGGGGCCGGGCACTGAAGCTTTCTTT. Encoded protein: CASDGGPGTEAFF.